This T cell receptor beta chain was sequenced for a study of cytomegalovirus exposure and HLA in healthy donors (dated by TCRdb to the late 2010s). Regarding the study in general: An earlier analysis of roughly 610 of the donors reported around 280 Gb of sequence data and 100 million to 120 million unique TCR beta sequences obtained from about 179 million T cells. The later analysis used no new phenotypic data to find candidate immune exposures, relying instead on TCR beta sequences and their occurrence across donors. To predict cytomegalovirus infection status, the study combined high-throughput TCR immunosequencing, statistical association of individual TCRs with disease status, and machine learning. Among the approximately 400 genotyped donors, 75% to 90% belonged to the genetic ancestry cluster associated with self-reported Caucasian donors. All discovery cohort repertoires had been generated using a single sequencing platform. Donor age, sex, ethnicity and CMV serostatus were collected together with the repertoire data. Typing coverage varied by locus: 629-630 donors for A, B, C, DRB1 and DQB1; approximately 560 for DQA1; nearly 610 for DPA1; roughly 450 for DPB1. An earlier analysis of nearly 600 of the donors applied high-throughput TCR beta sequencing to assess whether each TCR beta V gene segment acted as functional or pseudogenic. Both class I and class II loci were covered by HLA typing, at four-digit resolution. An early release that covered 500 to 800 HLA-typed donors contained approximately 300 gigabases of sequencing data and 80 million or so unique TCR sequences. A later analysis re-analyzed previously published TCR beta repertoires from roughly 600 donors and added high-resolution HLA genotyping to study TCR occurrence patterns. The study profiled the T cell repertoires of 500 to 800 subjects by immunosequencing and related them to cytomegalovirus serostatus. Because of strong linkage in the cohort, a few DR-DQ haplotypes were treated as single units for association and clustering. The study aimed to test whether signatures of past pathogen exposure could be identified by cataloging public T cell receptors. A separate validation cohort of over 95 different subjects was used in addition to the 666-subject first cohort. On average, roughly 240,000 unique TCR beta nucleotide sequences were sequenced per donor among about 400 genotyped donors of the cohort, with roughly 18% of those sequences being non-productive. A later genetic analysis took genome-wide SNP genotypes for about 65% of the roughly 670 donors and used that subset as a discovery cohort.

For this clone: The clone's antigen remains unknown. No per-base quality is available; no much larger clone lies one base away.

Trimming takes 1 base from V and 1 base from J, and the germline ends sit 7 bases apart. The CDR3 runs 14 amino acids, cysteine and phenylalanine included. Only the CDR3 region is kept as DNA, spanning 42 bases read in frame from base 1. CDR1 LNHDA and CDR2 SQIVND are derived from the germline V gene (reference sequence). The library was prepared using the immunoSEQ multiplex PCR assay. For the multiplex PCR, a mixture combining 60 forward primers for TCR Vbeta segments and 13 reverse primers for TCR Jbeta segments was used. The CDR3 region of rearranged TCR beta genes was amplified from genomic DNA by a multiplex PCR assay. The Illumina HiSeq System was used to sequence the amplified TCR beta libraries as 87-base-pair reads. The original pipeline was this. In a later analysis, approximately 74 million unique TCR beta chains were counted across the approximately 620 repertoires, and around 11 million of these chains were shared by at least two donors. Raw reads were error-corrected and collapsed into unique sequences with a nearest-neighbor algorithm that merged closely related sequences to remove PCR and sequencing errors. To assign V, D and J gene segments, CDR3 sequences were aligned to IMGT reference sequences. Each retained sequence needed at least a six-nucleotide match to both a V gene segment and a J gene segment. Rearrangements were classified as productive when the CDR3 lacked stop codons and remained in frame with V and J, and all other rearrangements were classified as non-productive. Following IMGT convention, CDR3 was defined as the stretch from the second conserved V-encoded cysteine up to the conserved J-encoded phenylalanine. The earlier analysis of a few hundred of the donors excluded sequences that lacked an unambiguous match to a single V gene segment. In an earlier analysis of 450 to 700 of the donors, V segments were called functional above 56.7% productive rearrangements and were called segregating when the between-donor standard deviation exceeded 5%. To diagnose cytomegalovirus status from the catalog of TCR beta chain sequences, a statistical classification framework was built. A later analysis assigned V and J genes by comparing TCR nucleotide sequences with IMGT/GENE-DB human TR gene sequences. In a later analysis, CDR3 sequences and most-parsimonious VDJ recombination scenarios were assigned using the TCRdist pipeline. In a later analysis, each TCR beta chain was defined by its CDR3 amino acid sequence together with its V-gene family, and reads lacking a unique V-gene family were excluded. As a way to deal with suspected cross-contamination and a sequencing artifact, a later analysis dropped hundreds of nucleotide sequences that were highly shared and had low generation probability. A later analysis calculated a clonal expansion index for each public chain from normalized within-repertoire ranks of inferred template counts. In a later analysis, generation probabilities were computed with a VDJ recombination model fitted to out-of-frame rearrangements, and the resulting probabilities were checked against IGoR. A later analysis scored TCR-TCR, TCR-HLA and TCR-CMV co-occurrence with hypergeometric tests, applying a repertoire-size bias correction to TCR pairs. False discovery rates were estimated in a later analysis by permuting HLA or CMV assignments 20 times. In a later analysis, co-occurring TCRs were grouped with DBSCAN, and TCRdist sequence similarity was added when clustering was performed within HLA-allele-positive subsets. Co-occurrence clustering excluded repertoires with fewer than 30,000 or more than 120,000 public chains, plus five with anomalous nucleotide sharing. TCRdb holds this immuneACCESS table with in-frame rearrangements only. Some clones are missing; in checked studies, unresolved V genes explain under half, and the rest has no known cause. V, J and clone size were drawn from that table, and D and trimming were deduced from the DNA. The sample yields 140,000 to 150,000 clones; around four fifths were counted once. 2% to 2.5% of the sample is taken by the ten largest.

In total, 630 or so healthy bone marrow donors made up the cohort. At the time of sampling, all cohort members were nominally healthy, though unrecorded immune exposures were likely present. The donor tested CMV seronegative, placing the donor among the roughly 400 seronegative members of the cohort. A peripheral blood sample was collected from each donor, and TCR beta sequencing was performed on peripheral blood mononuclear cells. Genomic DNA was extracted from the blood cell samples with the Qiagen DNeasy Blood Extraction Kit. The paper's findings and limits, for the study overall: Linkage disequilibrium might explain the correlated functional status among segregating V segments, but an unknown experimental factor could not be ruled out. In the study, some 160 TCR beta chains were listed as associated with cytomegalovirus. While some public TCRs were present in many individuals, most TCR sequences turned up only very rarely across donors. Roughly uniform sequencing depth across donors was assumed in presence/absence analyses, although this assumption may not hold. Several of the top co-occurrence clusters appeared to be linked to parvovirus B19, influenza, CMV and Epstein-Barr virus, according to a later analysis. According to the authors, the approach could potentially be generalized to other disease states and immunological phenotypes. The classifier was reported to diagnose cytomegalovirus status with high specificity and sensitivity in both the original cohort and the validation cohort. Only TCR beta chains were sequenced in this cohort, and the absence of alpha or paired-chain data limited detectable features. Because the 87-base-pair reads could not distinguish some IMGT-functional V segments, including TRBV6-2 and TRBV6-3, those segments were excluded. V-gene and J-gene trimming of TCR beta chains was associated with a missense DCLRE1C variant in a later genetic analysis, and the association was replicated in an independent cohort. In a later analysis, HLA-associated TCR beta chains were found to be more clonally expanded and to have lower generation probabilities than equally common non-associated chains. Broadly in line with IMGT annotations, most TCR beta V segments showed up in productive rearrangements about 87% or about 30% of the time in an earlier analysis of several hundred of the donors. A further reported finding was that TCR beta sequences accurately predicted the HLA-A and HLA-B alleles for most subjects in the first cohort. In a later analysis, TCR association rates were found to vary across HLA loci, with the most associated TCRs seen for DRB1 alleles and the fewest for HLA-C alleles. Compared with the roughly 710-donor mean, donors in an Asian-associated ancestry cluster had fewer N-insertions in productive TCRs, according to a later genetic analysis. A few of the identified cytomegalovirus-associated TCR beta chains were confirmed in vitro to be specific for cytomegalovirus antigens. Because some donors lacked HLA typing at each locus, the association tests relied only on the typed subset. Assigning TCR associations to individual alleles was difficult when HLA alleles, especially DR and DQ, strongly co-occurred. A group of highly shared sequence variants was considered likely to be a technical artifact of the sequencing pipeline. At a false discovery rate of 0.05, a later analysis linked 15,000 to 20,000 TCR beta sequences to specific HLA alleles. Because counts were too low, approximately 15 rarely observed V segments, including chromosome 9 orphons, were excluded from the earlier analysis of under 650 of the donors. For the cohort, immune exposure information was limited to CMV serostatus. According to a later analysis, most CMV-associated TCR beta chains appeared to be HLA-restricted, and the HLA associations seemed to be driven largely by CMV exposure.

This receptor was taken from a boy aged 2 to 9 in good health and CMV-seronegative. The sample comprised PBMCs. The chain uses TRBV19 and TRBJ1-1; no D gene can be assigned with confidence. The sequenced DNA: TGTGCCAGTAGTATAGTTCCAGGGAACACTGAAGCTTTCTTT. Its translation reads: CASSIVPGNTEAFF.